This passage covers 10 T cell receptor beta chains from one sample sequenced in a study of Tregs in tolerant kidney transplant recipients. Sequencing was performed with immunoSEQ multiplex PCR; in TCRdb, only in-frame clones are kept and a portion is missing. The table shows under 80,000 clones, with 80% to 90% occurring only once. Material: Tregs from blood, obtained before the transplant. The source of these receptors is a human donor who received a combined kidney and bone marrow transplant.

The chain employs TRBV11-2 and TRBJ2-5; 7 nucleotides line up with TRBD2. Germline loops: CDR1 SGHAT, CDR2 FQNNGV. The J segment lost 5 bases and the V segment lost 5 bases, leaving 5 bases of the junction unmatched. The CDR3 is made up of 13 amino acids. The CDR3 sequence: CASSTGTIETQYF. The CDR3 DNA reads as TGTGCCAGCAGCACCGGGACTATCGAGACCCAGTACTTC.

CDR3 residues: CASSVTSGGTDTQYF. CDR3 sequence (DNA): TGTGCCAGCAGCGTAACTAGCGGAGGCACAGATACGCAGTATTTT. The chain uses TRBV9 and TRBJ2-3, with TRBD2 matching 8 bases. The germline CDR1 and CDR2 sequences are SGDLS and YYNGEE. This CDR3 spans 15 amino acids. With 1 base clipped from V and 1 base from J, the junction kept 2 bases outside the gene matches.

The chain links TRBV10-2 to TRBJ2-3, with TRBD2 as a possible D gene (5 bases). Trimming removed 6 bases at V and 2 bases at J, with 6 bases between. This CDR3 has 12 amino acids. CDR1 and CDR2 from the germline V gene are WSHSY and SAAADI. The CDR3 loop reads CASRDFTDTQYF. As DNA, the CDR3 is TGCGCCAGCAGGGACTTCACAGATACGCAGTATTTT.

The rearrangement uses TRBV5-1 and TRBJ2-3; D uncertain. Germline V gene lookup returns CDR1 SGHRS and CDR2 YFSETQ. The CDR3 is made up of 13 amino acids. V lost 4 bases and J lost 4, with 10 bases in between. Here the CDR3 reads CASSPGYSDTQYF. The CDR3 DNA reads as TGCGCCAGCAGCCCCGGGTATTCAGATACGCAGTATTTT.

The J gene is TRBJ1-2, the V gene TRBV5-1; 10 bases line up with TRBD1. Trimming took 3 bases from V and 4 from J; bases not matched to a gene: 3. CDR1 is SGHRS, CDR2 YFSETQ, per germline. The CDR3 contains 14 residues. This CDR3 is CASSYGTGAYGYTF. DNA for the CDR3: TGCGCCAGCAGCTACGGGACAGGGGCCTATGGCTACACCTTC.

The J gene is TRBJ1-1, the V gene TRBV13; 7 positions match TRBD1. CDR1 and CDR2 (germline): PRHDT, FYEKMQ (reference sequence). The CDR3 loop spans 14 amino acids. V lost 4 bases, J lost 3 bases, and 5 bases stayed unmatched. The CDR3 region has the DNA TGTGCCAGCAGCTCAAGCGGGACAGACACTGAAGCTTTCTTT. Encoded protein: CASSSSGTDTEAFF.

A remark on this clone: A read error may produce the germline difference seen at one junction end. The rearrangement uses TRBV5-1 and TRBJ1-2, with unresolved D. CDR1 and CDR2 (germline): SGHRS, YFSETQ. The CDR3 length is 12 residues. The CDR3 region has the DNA TGTGCCAGCAGCTTTACACCCTATGGCTACACCTTC. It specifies CASSFTPYGYTF.

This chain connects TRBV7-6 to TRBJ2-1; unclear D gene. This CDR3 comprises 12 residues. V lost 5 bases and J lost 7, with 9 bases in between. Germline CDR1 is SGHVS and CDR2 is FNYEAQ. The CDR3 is CASSTLLNEQFF. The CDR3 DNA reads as TGTGCCAGCAGCACACTTTTGAATGAGCAGTTCTTC.

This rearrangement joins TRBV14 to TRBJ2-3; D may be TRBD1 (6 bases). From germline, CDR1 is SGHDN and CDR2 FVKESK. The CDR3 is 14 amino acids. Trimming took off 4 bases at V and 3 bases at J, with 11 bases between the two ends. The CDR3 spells CASSPQGRTDTQYF. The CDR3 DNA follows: TGTGCCAGCAGCCCCCAGGGGAGAACAGATACGCAGTATTTT. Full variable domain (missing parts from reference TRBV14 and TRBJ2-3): EAGVTQFPSHSVIEKGQTVTLRCDPISGHDNLYWYRRVMGKEIKFLLHFVKESKQDESGMPNNRFLAERTGGTYSTLKVQPAELEDSGVYFCASSPQGRTDTQYFGPGTRLTVL.

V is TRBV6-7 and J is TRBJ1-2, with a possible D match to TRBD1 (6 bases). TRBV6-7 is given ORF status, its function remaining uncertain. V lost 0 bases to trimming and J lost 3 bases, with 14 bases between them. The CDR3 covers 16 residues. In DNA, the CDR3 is TGTGCCAGCAGTTACTCGAGGGTAGGGGGACACTATGGCTACACCTTC. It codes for CASSYSRVGGHYGYTF.